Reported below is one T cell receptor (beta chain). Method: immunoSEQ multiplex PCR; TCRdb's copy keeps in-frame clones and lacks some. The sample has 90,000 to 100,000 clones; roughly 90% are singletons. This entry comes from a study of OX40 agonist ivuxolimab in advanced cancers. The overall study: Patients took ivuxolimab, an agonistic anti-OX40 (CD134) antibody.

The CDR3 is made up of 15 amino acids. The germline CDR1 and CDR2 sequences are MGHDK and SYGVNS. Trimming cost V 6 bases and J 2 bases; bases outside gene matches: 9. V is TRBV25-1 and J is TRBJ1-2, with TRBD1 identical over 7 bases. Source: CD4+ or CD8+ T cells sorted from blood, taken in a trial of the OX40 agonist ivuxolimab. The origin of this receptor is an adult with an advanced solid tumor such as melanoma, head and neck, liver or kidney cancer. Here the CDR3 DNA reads TGTGCCAGCAGAGAACTACCGGGACAGAACTATGGCTACACCTTC. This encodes CASRELPGQNYGYTF.